The sequence of this T cell receptor (beta chain) was determined in a study of shared clonotypes between healthy human individuals. Trimming removed 5 bases from V and 5 bases from J, with 10 bases in between. CDR1 is SGHTA and CDR2 is FQGNSA in the germline V gene. This CDR3 has 13 amino acids. General study results and limits: When naive CD4 clonotypes were compared across a few donors, 4% to 6.5% were shared.

Produced via immunoSEQ multiplex PCR; TCRdb's table is partial and in-frame only. The profile shows approximately 500,000 clones, almost 97% of them singletons. As concerns this clone: No antigen is known for it.

Sequencing was carried out using naive CD4+ T cells sorted from blood. Subset: CD45RA+ positively selected. The V gene is TRBV7-2, the J gene TRBJ2-1, with D perhaps matching TRBD2 (5 bases). This receptor was obtained from a woman under 40 in good health. The CDR3 DNA reads as TGTGCCAGCAGCCCTGCTAGCCACAATGAGCAGTTCTTC. Translation: CASSPASHNEQFF.